The 19 T cell receptor beta chains reported below all come from one sample, sequenced in a study of cytomegalovirus exposure and HLA in healthy donors. The PCR employed 60 Vbeta primers together with 13 Jbeta primers. Measured with immunoSEQ multiplex PCR; TCRdb has only the in-frame clones, and not every one. This table has approximately 160,000 clones, around 68% appearing once. Material: PBMCs. The source is a man aged 50 or older in good health and CMV-seronegative.

The CDR3 nucleotides read TGTGCCAGCCCGGGGAACACTGAAGCTTTCTTT. Amino acid sequence: CASPGNTEAFF. The chain couples TRBV6-1 to TRBJ1-1, with D unclear. V lost 8 bases and J 1 base, leaving 5 bases between the germline ends. Germline lookup yields CDR1 MNHNS and CDR2 SASEGT. The CDR3 extends over 11 amino acids.

This clone is a singleton in its sample. The chain combines TRBV5-4 with TRBJ2-3; 9 positions match TRBD1. The CDR3 consists of 14 residues. The germline gives CDR1 SGHNT, CDR2 YYREEE (reference sequence). V was clipped by 4 bases and J by 5 bases; unmatched bases: 5. The CDR3 here is CASSTGQGRDTQYF. The CDR3 DNA is TGTGCCAGCAGCACGGGACAGGGCAGAGATACGCAGTATTTT.

This sequence joins TRBV7-8 and TRBJ1-2; maybe TRBD1 (6 bases). In germline, CDR1 is SGHVS, CDR2 FQNEAQ. Trimming left V 2 bases short and J 10 bases short, with 8 bases between. The CDR3 totals 11 residues. CDR3 sequence: CASSLNRDYTF. CDR3 DNA: TGTGCCAGCAGCTTAAACAGGGACTACACCTTC.

This sequence joins TRBV27 and TRBJ1-1; D perhaps matches TRBD1 (5 bases). The V gene's germline CDR1 is MNHEY and CDR2 SMNVEV (reference sequence). The CDR3 totals 16 residues. V lost 6 bases and J lost 1, with 18 bases in between. The CDR3 reads CASSRMPGLENTEAFF. CDR3 nucleotides: TGTGCCAGCAGCCGAATGCCGGGACTGGAGAACACTGAAGCTTTCTTT.

CDR3 coding DNA: TGCAGCGTTGATAAGGGACAGGGTCTACAGTACTTC. Amino acids: CSVDKGQGLQYF. The V gene is TRBV29-1, the J gene TRBJ2-5; 9 nucleotides match TRBD1. The trim removed 3 bases at V and 11 bases at J, leaving 7 bases unmatched. CDR1 and CDR2 (germline): SQVTM, ANQGSEA. The CDR3 runs 12 residues.

The chain links TRBV7-2 to TRBJ1-2; tentative D call: TRBD1 (5 bases). The CDR3 loop spans 15 amino acids. The ends were cut back, 6 bases at V and 0 bases at J, with 14 bases in the middle. CDR1 SGHTA and CDR2 FQGNSA come from the germline V gene. CDR3 DNA sequence: TGTGCCAGCAGGACAGCACAGGCAGCTAACTATGGCTACACCTTC. It translates to CASRTAQAANYGYTF.

The J gene is TRBJ2-1, the V gene TRBV5-1, with TRBD2 identical over 11 bases. CDR3 length: 15 residues. The V gene end was trimmed by 2 bases and the J gene end by 3 bases; junction bases not matched to a gene: 1. Germline assignment: CDR1 SGHRS and CDR2 YFSETQ. Here the CDR3 reads CASSFTSGGYNEQFF. The CDR3, as DNA: TGCGCCAGCAGCTTTACTAGCGGGGGCTACAATGAGCAGTTCTTC.

The chain recombines TRBV25-1 with TRBJ2-5; 8 bases match TRBD1. Looked up from germline, CDR1 is MGHDK and CDR2 is SYGVNS. V shed 3 bases and J 2 bases; nucleotides not matched to a gene: 2. The CDR3 contains 14 residues. In DNA form, the CDR3 reads TGTGCCAGCAGTGACAGGGGGCGGCAAGAGACCCAGTACTTC. Translation gives CASSDRGRQETQYF.

This sequence joins TRBV9 and TRBJ1-6; D possibly corresponds to TRBD1 (5 bases). Germline CDR1 reads SGDLS; CDR2 reads YYNGEE. Trimming shortened V by 3 bases and J by 0 bases, and 10 bases separated the two germline ends. The CDR3 loop spans 16 amino acids. CDR3 protein: CASSGEGSSYNSPLHF. CDR3 in DNA: TGTGCCAGCAGCGGGGAGGGGAGCTCCTATAATTCACCCCTCCACTTT.

In its sample, this clone was seen a few times. The V gene is TRBV6-5, the J gene TRBJ2-1; 8 nucleotides align to TRBD1. With V trimmed by 4 bases and J by 4 bases, 9 bases remained unmatched. Germline CDR1 reads MNHEY; CDR2 reads SVGAGI. The CDR3 is 16 residues long. CDR3 loop: CASSWGQDRRYNEQFF. The CDR3, as DNA: TGTGCCAGCAGTTGGGGACAGGATCGGCGTTACAATGAGCAGTTCTTC.

The chain has TRBV5-6 and TRBJ1-3; D is undetermined. In germline, CDR1 is SGHDT, CDR2 YYEEEE. The V end was cut by 7 bases, the J end by 4 bases, with 6 bases between. The CDR3 is 11 residues long. The CDR3 nucleotides are TGTGCCAGCGGCCGCGGAAACACCATATATTTT. Amino acid sequence: CASGRGNTIYF. The whole variable domain, filled in from reference TRBV5-6 and TRBJ1-3, reads DAGVTQSPTHLIKTRGQQVTLRCSPKSGHDTVSWYQQALGQGPQFIFQYYEEEERQRGNFPDRFSGHQFPNYSSELNVNALLLGDSALYLCASGRGNTIYFGEGSWLTVV.

The V and J genes are TRBV6-1 and TRBJ1-2; 12 bases align to TRBD1. The trim removed 3 bases at V and 6 bases at J, leaving 8 bases unmatched. This CDR3 is built from 16 residues. The germline CDR1 and CDR2 sequences are MNHNS and SASEGT. DNA of the CDR3: TGTGCCAGCAGTGAGCTGGGACAGGGGGCGCAGAATGGCTACACCTTC. It translates to CASSELGQGAQNGYTF.

This chain joins TRBV2 and TRBJ2-7; possibly TRBD1 for D (6 bases). Germline values: CDR1 SNHLY, CDR2 FYNNEI. The CDR3 is 15 amino acids. The ends were cut back, 6 bases at V and 0 bases at J, with 15 bases in the middle. This chain's CDR3 is CASRARDIGSYEQYF. As DNA, the CDR3 is TGTGCCAGCAGGGCCCGGGACATTGGCTCCTACGAGCAGTACTTC. Together with reference TRBV2 and TRBJ2-7, the CDR3 gives the full variable domain: EPEVTQTPSHQVTQMGQEVILRCVPISNHLYFYWYRQILGQKVEFLVSFYNNEISEKSEIFDDQFSVERPDGSNFTLKIRSTKLEDSAMYFCASRARDIGSYEQYFGPGTRLTVT.

The rearrangement joins TRBV21-1 to TRBJ1-2; TRBD1, the D gene given by the table, was not confirmed from the DNA. TRBV21-1 is a recognized pseudogene. CDR3 length: 15 amino acids. The CDR3 loop is CASSKALWTGDGYTF. For the CDR3, the DNA is TGTGCCAGCAGCAAAGCGCTTTGGACAGGGGATGGCTACACCTTC.

This clone occurred a few times. The rearrangement uses TRBV28 and TRBJ2-3, with D possibly matching TRBD2 (6 bases). The V end lost 3 bases, the J end lost 8 bases, and 9 bases lay between the germline ends. The CDR3 is made up of 12 amino acids. Germline lookup yields CDR1 MDHEN and CDR2 SYDVKM. Here the CDR3 DNA reads TGTGCCAGCAGTTTCCGGGGGAGTACGCAGTATTTT. It is translated as CASSFRGSTQYF.

The J gene is TRBJ2-2, the V gene TRBV2; D remains ambiguous. The CDR3 consists of 12 residues. The ends were cut back, 8 bases at V and 6 bases at J, with 10 bases in the middle. Germline loops: CDR1 SNHLY, CDR2 FYNNEI. The CDR3 loop is CASYFVPGELFF. DNA for the CDR3: TGTGCCAGCTACTTCGTCCCCGGGGAGCTGTTTTTT.

The V gene is TRBV4-3, the J gene TRBJ1-2; D uncertain. Trimming cost V 0 bases and J 0 bases, with 11 bases left between them. Germline loops: CDR1 LGHNA, CDR2 YSLEER. This CDR3 has 16 residues. For the CDR3, the DNA is TGCGCCAGCAGCCAAGATCTAGCAGGATCTAACTATGGCTACACCTTC. Translating gives CASSQDLAGSNYGYTF.

The rearrangement links TRBV27 to TRBJ1-2; 9 positions match TRBD1. Germline values: CDR1 MNHEY, CDR2 SMNVEV (reference sequence). Germline trimming cut 4 bases from V and 6 bases from J; bases unmatched to any gene: 6. This CDR3 contains 14 residues. The CDR3 DNA reads as TGTGCCAGCAGTTCCGGACAGGGGTTCAATGGCTACACCTTC. It translates to CASSSGQGFNGYTF.

This chain connects TRBV4-1 to TRBJ1-5, with 7 bases fitting TRBD1. The germline gives CDR1 MGHRA, CDR2 YSYEKL. This CDR3 region has 17 residues. With V trimmed by 1 base and J by 0 bases, 6 bases remained unmatched. CDR3 residues: CASSQVPQGYSNQPQHF. CDR3 bases: TGCGCCAGCAGCCAAGTTCCACAGGGGTATAGCAATCAGCCCCAGCATTTT.